The 14 T cell receptor beta chains presented below share a single source sample, sequenced in a study of blood T cell repertoires in COVID-19. Clones were sequenced by immunoSEQ multiplex PCR, and TCRdb holds only the in-frame ones, with some missing. The sample shows about 200,000 clones, roughly 75% of them seen only once. Sequencing was done on a sample of peripheral blood. These receptors were taken from a woman in her sixties or seventies with acute or convalescent COVID-19.

V is TRBV19 and J is TRBJ2-7; 10 bases map to TRBD2. The CDR3 has 17 residues. Per the germline V gene, CDR1 is LNHDA and CDR2 is SQIVND (reference sequence). Unmatched junction bases numbered 9, after V lost 1 base and J lost 3 bases. The DNA for the CDR3 is TGTGCCAGTAGTATAGGGGCGGCTAGCGGGAGTGTCTACGAGCAGTACTTC. Encoded protein: CASSIGAASGSVYEQYF.

The gene calls are TRBV6-5 and TRBJ1-2; D perhaps matches TRBD1 (5 bases). Trimming left V 9 bases short and J 4 bases short, with 15 bases between. The CDR3 covers 13 residues. Germline CDR1 reads MNHEY; CDR2 reads SVGAGI. This CDR3 is CASVGGEGYGYTF. The CDR3 DNA follows: TGTGCCAGTGTTGGAGGGGAGGGCTATGGCTACACCTTC.

The V call is TRBV5-4, the J call TRBJ1-1, with 7 bases aligning to TRBD1. The CDR3 contains 16 residues. Germline V CDR1 and CDR2: SGHNT, YYREEE (reference sequence). V gave up 0 bases and J gave up 0 bases; unmatched junction bases: 5. CDR3 DNA sequence: TGTGCCAGCAGCTTGGAGTTAGGGGGCCTGAACACTGAAGCTTTCTTT. Translated: CASSLELGGLNTEAFF.

The gene calls are TRBV5-6 and TRBJ1-1; 7 bases map to TRBD1. CDR1 and CDR2 from the germline V gene are SGHDT and YYEEEE. V was clipped by 0 bases and J by 6 bases; unmatched bases: 11. The CDR3 covers 16 residues. DNA for the CDR3: TGTGCCAGCAGCTTGGGACAGGGTTTAAGTTCATCTGAAGCTTTCTTT. Translation gives CASSLGQGLSSSEAFF.

J is TRBJ2-1 and V is TRBV13, with TRBD2 as a possible D gene (6 bases). V was clipped by 5 bases and J by 1 base, with 18 bases between them. CDR3 length: 17 amino acids. Germline-derived CDR1 and CDR2 are PRHDT and FYEKMQ (reference sequence). CDR3 DNA: TGTGCCAGCAGCCCACGCCTAGCGTCACTTTCCTACAATGAGCAGTTCTTC. This codes for CASSPRLASLSYNEQFF.

This clone showed up just a few times. The V call is TRBV28, the J call TRBJ2-3, with TRBD1 identical over 10 bases. This CDR3 comprises 18 residues. In germline, CDR1 is MDHEN, CDR2 SYDVKM. V dropped 4 bases and J dropped 2; count of bases not matched to a gene: 12. The CDR3 spells CASSSRKLGQGDTDTQYF. CDR3 DNA sequence: TGTGCCAGCAGTTCTCGTAAACTCGGACAGGGGGACACAGATACGCAGTATTTT.

Note on this clone: The junction departs from germline at one end; a sequencing error may be responsible. V and J are TRBV2 and TRBJ2-5; D possibly corresponds to TRBD1 (7 bases). In germline, CDR1 is SNHLY, CDR2 FYNNEI. This CDR3 comprises 13 residues. This CDR3 is CASSEASRGVSHF. CDR3 nucleotide sequence: TGTGCCAGCAGTGAAGCCAGCAGGGGGGTTAGTCACTTC.

The J gene is TRBJ1-2, the V gene TRBV4-2; 8 nucleotides line up with TRBD1. This CDR3 is built from 14 residues. Germline V gives CDR1 LGHNA, CDR2 YNFKEQ. The J segment lost 8 bases and the V segment lost 1 base, leaving 6 bases of the junction unmatched. CDR3 nucleotides: TGTGCCAGCAGCCAAGTTCTACAGGGGGTAGGCTACACCTTC. Protein sequence: CASSQVLQGVGYTF.

V usage is TRBV5-5 and J usage is TRBJ1-5; D might be TRBD1 (6 bases). With 2 bases removed from V and 6 bases from J, the gap between germline ends came to 12 bases. This CDR3 has 14 amino acids. The germline V gene encodes CDR1 SGHKS and CDR2 YYEKEE (reference sequence). CDR3 sequence (DNA): TGTGCCAGCAGCTTTAATGCAGGGGCTCAGCCCCAGCATTTT. This sequence encodes CASSFNAGAQPQHF. Full variable domain (missing parts from reference TRBV5-5 and TRBJ1-5): DAGVTQSPTHLIKTRGQQVTLRCSPISGHKSVSWYQQVLGQGPQFIFQYYEKEERGRGNFPDRFSARQFPNYSSELNVNALLLGDSALYLCASSFNAGAQPQHFGDGTRLSIL.

The V call is TRBV7-3, the J call TRBJ2-1; a possible D gene is TRBD2 (6 bases). Germline CDR1 is SGHTA and CDR2 is FQGTGA. Trimming cost V 4 bases and J 4 bases, with 8 bases left between them. The CDR3 sequence is 13 residues long. Here the CDR3 reads CASSSSGYNEQFF. The CDR3 DNA is TGTGCCAGCAGCTCCAGCGGGTACAATGAGCAGTTCTTC.

This chain uses TRBV12-3 or TRBV12-4 with TRBJ1-2, with a tentative D call TRBD1 (6 bases). The CDR3 contains 12 residues. V was cut by 7 bases and J by 7 bases, with 13 bases left in between. The CDR3 region is CASTARGSGYTF. The CDR3 DNA reads as TGTGCCAGCACCGCCAGGGGATCTGGCTACACCTTC.

This clone has only one observation. This chain uses TRBV9 with TRBJ2-5; 9 nucleotides match TRBD2. The germline gives CDR1 SGDLS, CDR2 YYNGEE. The trim removed 0 bases at V and 2 bases at J, leaving 5 bases unmatched. CDR3 length: 16 residues. CDR3 protein: CASSVAPTSGQETQYF. CDR3 DNA sequence: TGTGCCAGCAGCGTAGCTCCCACTAGCGGGCAAGAGACCCAGTACTTC.

V gene TRBV19 combines with J gene TRBJ1-5, with a weak D call TRBD1 (5 bases). V was clipped by 5 bases and J by 6 bases, with 11 bases between them. The CDR3 has 13 amino acids. Looked up from germline, CDR1 is LNHDA and CDR2 is SQIVND (reference sequence). CDR3 DNA sequence: TGTGCCAGTAGTGACCGGCAGGGTCAGCCCCAGCATTTT. Amino acid sequence: CASSDRQGQPQHF. Complete variable domain (other parts from reference TRBV19 and TRBJ1-5): DGGITQSPKYLFRKEGQNVTLSCEQNLNHDAMYWYRQDPGQGLRLIYYSQIVNDFQKGDIAEGYSVSREKKESFPLTVTSAQKNPTAFYLCASSDRQGQPQHFGDGTRLSIL.

V gene TRBV11-2 combines with J gene TRBJ1-5; unclear D gene. V lost 5 bases, J lost 0 bases, and 8 bases lay in between. CDR1 is SGHAT and CDR2 is FQNNGV in the germline V gene. The CDR3 is 14 amino acids. CDR3 residues: CASSQTISNQPQHF. CDR3 DNA sequence: TGTGCCAGCAGCCAAACTATTAGCAATCAGCCCCAGCATTTT. Combining the CDR3 with reference TRBV11-2 and TRBJ1-5 gives the whole variable domain EAGVAQSPRYKIIEKRQSVAFWCNPISGHATLYWYQQILGQGPKLLIQFQNNGVVDDSQLPKDRFSAERLKGVDSTLKIQPAKLEDSAVYLCASSQTISNQPQHFGDGTRLSIL.